The clone carrying this TCR beta chain was counted a few times. Antigen: not known. This CDR3 is 14 amino acids long. Germline V gives CDR1 DFQATT, CDR2 SNEGSKA (reference sequence). V shed 5 bases, J shed 10 bases, and the junction held 9 bases outside the gene matches. The source of the sample is a study of T-cell reconstitution after alpha-beta-depleted transplantation in children. Study-wide results and limits: The study reportedly traced alpha-beta T cells about two months after transplant to several hundred expanded graft clones. In some patients, recipient T cells and intrathymic progenitors surviving conditioning explained high day-60 diversity.

Unique molecular identifiers were incorporated into the prepared TCRbeta library. TCRdb re-derived calls from the PCR reads in MiXCR, one entry per CDR3 protein. The sample yields around 580,000 distinct CDR3 sequences, 25% to 30% seen once. The material was PBMCs, obtained before TCRalphabeta/CD19-depleted stem cell transplant. The TCR was taken from a boy younger than two with Wiskott-Aldrich syndrome, due to receive a stem cell transplant. This sequence joins TRBV20-1 and TRBJ1-6; TRBD1 matches at 9 bases. CDR3 DNA sequence: TGCAGTGCTCGAACGGGACAGGGTATGTCACCCCTCCACTTT. Translated, it gives CSARTGQGMSPLHF.